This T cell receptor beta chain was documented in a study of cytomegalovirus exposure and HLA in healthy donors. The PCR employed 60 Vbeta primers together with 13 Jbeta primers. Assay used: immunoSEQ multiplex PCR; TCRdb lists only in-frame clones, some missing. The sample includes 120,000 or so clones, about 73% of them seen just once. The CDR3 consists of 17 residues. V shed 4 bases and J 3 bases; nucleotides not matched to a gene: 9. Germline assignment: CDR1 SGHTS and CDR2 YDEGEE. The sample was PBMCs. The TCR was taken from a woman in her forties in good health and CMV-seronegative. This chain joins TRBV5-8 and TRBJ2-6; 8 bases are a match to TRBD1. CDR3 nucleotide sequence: TGTGCCAGCAGCCCTGGACAGGGCGGTTTTGGGGCCAACGTCCTGACTTTC. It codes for CASSPGQGGFGANVLTF.